Below are 10 T cell receptor beta chains sequenced from a single sample in a study of T-cell reconstitution after alpha-beta-depleted transplantation in children. Unique molecular identifiers were incorporated into the prepared TCRbeta library. TCRdb used MiXCR to reprocess the PCR reads, holding one entry per CDR3 protein. Of fewer than 250,000 distinct CDR3 sequences listed, 8.2% are singletons. Material: PBMCs, mostly from graft donor cells, obtained 180 days after TCRalphabeta/CD19-depleted stem cell transplant. All receptors derive from a male patient aged 10 to 17 who had a stem cell transplant for acute lymphoblastic leukemia, so the T cells may come from the graft donor.

At least ten counts were recorded for this clonotype. V gene TRBV3-1 combines with J gene TRBJ2-5; TRBD2 aligns across 15 bases. V shed 1 base, J shed 5 bases, and the junction held 5 bases outside the gene matches. There are 17 residues in the CDR3. Germline lookup yields CDR1 LGHDT and CDR2 YNNKEL (reference sequence). CDR3 sequence: CASSQGEGTSGRETQYF. Written as DNA, the CDR3 is TGTGCCAGCAGCCAAGGAGAGGGGACTAGCGGGAGGGAGACCCAGTACTTC.

This clonotype was picked up a small number of times. The chain recombines TRBV19 with TRBJ1-1, with D tentatively TRBD1 (5 bases). This CDR3 has 16 residues. Germline V gene sequence: CDR1 LNHDA, CDR2 SQIVND (reference sequence). Trimming took off 5 bases at V and 0 bases at J, with 16 bases between the two ends. CDR3 in DNA: TGTGCCAGTAGTCTGATGACAGAGACCTTGAACACTGAAGCTTTCTTT. It specifies CASSLMTETLNTEAFF.

At least ten counts were recorded for this clonotype. This chain uses TRBV7-9 with TRBJ1-6; possibly TRBD1 for D (5 bases). This CDR3 is 13 amino acids long. Trimming left V 1 base short and J 8 bases short, with 6 bases between. Germline CDR1 SEHNR, CDR2 FQNEAQ (reference sequence). CDR3 sequence reads: CASSLVGDSPLHF. The CDR3 DNA is TGTGCCAGCAGCTTAGTGGGGGATTCACCCCTCCACTTT.

This clonotype was counted ten times or more. This chain joins TRBV7-3 and TRBJ2-1; tentatively, D is TRBD1 (6 bases). Deletions cut 1 base from V and 6 bases from J, with 16 bases between. Per the germline V gene, CDR1 is SGHTA and CDR2 is FQGTGA. CDR3 length: 16 amino acids. The CDR3 sequence is CASSLILGASPNEQFF. The CDR3 DNA is TGTGCCAGCAGCTTAATTCTGGGGGCCTCTCCCAATGAGCAGTTCTTC.

This clonotype has at least ten counts. The chain carries TRBV28 and TRBJ2-3; D not resolved. This CDR3 region has 14 residues. Germline V gene data show CDR1 as MDHEN and CDR2 as SYDVKM. Trimming removed 3 bases at V and 0 bases at J, with 7 bases between. The DNA of the CDR3 is TGTGCCAGCAGTTTGATAGGGAGCACAGATACGCAGTATTTT. This codes for CASSLIGSTDTQYF.

This clonotype has at least ten counts. V gene TRBV25-1 combines with J gene TRBJ2-7; D may be TRBD1 (5 bases). The CDR3 covers 13 residues. Germline-derived CDR1 and CDR2 are MGHDK and SYGVNS. The germline V and J ends were trimmed by 8 bases and 5 bases, with 16 bases remaining between them. The CDR3 DNA follows: TGTGCCAGCCGCCCCCAAGGGGTGGACGAGCAGTACTTC. This codes for CASRPQGVDEQYF.

This chain connects TRBV12-3 or TRBV12-4 to TRBJ2-1; 7 bases agree with TRBD2. V lost 3 bases and J lost 6; bases outside the gene matches: 17. The CDR3 is made up of 18 amino acids. Here the CDR3 reads CASSFNPGGFVSLNEQFF. CDR3 bases: TGTGCCAGCAGTTTTAACCCGGGGGGTTTTGTTTCCCTCAATGAGCAGTTCTTC.

This rearrangement joins TRBV7-7 to TRBJ2-5, with 14 bases identical to TRBD2. Trimming cost V 0 bases and J 4 bases; bases outside gene matches: 4. The CDR3 extends over 17 amino acids. Germline V lookup: CDR1 SSHAT, CDR2 FNYEAQ (reference sequence). This CDR3 is CASSLAGTSGGGETQYF. The CDR3 DNA reads TGTGCCAGCAGCTTAGCGGGGACTAGCGGGGGAGGAGAGACCCAGTACTTC.

This clonotype came up many times. The gene calls are TRBV6-5 and TRBJ2-6; 9 bases fit TRBD1. The V gene end was trimmed by 3 bases and the J gene end by 0 bases; junction bases not matched to a gene: 9. The CDR3 covers 19 residues. Germline V gene sequence: CDR1 MNHEY, CDR2 SVGAGI. The CDR3 here is CASSYDRDRDTSGANVLTF. The CDR3, as DNA: TGTGCCAGCAGTTATGACCGGGACAGGGATACCTCTGGGGCCAACGTCCTGACTTTC.

In this sample, this clonotype turned up a few times. The chain links TRBV20-1 to TRBJ2-7, with D unclear. This CDR3 is 12 amino acids long. Per germline, CDR1 DFQATT and CDR2 SNEGSKA (reference sequence). With 3 bases removed from V and 5 bases from J, the gap between germline ends came to 11 bases. The CDR3 reads CSASGRKDEQYF. The CDR3 DNA follows: TGCAGTGCTAGCGGACGTAAGGACGAGCAGTACTTC.